Below are 15 T cell receptor beta chains sequenced from a single sample in a study of blood T cell repertoires in COVID-19. The repertoire was sequenced with immunoSEQ multiplex PCR; TCRdb's copy has only in-frame clones and lacks some. The table lists around 190,000 clones, around 86% of them singletons, with 5.6% in the top ten. The sample comprised PBMCs or T cells enriched from blood (not recorded which). The receptors here all came from a man aged 40-55 years with acute COVID-19.

The chain links TRBV7-2 to TRBJ2-7, with 7 bases aligning to TRBD2. CDR1 and CDR2 from the germline V gene are SGHTA and FQGNSA. With 5 bases clipped from V and 3 bases from J, the junction kept 13 bases outside the gene matches. The CDR3 runs 16 residues. CDR3 nucleotides: TGTGCCAGCAGCGTCGCCACTAGCGCCAACTACTACGAGCAGTACTTC. Its translation is CASSVATSANYYEQYF.

Only one count was recorded for this clone. The gene calls are TRBV9 and TRBJ2-7, with TRBD1 matching over 7 bases. Germline values: CDR1 SGDLS, CDR2 YYNGEE. The V gene end was trimmed by 0 bases and the J gene end by 2 bases; junction bases not matched to a gene: 2. The CDR3 sequence is 14 residues long. The CDR3 DNA sequence: TGTGCCAGCAGCGTAGGGGGGACAGCCTACGAGCAGTACTTC. Residues: CASSVGGTAYEQYF.

This clone was seen a single time. The chain joins TRBV9 to TRBJ2-3; 11 positions match TRBD2. The CDR3 spans 18 residues. V lost 3 bases and J lost 5; bases outside the gene matches: 14. Germline V CDR1 and CDR2: SGDLS, YYNGEE. The CDR3 DNA follows: TGTGCCAGCAGCGAAGGACTAGCGGGTAGGGTTTCGGAAGATACGCAGTATTTT. Protein product: CASSEGLAGRVSEDTQYF.

The chain uses TRBV24-1 and TRBJ2-1, with D possibly TRBD2 on 5 matching bases. The CDR3 consists of 17 residues. With 4 bases removed from V and 0 bases from J, the gap between germline ends came to 15 bases. Germline V lookup: CDR1 KGHDR, CDR2 SFDVKD. DNA of the CDR3: TGTGCCACCAGTGACATAAAGGTGGGGAGCTCCTACAATGAGCAGTTCTTC. Its translation is CATSDIKVGSSYNEQFF.

The V gene is TRBV5-1, the J gene TRBJ1-3, with a possible D match to TRBD1 (6 bases). The V end was cut by 2 bases, the J end by 0 bases, with 18 bases between. The length of the CDR3 is 18 residues. Germline CDR1 reads SGHRS; CDR2 reads YFSETQ. CDR3 sequence: CASSFLGPGASSGNTIYF. The CDR3 coding sequence is TGCGCCAGCAGCTTCTTAGGGCCAGGGGCCAGCTCTGGAAACACCATATATTTT.

CDR3 in amino acids: CASSSDRGGEQYF. The CDR3 bases are TGTGCCAGCAGCTCTGACAGGGGAGGCGAGCAGTACTTC. The chain joins TRBV7-3 to TRBJ2-7; TRBD1 matches at 8 bases. Germline V CDR1 and CDR2: SGHTA, FQGTGA. Trimming at V came to 4 bases and at J to 6 bases, leaving 5 bases not matched to a gene. This CDR3 comprises 13 residues.

This clone was detected once. The chain uses TRBV2 and TRBJ2-2; maybe TRBD2 (6 bases). Germline lookup yields CDR1 SNHLY and CDR2 FYNNEI. V dropped 3 bases and J dropped 4 bases, with 15 bases sitting between them. The CDR3 contains 16 residues. The CDR3: CASSDFAGPSTGELFF. In DNA form, the CDR3 reads TGTGCCAGCAGTGACTTTGCGGGGCCCAGCACCGGGGAGCTGTTTTTT.

This chain connects TRBV9 to TRBJ2-3; TRBD1 agrees at 10 bases. The CDR3 has 16 residues. Trimming took 3 bases from V and 2 from J; bases not matched to a gene: 6. Germline CDR1 is SGDLS and CDR2 is YYNGEE. CDR3 amino acids: CASSATGTGVTDTQYF. In DNA form, the CDR3 reads TGTGCCAGCAGCGCAACCGGGACAGGGGTCACAGATACGCAGTATTTT.

The chain has TRBV6-6 and TRBJ1-5; TRBD1 is a possible D gene (5 bases). The CDR3 length is 17 residues. V was cut by 5 bases and J by 6 bases, with 23 bases left in between. Germline assignment: CDR1 MNHNY and CDR2 SVGAGI (reference sequence). The CDR3 loop is CASSPPRAGSQFQPQHF. CDR3 DNA sequence: TGTGCCAGCAGTCCGCCTCGCGCAGGGTCTCAGTTTCAGCCCCAGCATTTT.

The chain recombines TRBV5-1 with TRBJ2-7; TRBD2 matches 12 bases. CDR3 length equals 14 residues. V lost 4 bases and J lost 3; bases outside the gene matches: 2. Germline CDR1 is SGHRS and CDR2 is YFSETQ. CDR3 in DNA: TGCGCCAGCAGCCCGGGACTAGCGGGCTACGAGCAGTACTTC. This codes for CASSPGLAGYEQYF.

The chain joins TRBV4-3 to TRBJ2-3; a weak D match, TRBD2 (6 bases). Germline V gene data show CDR1 as LGHNA and CDR2 as YSLEER. The CDR3 is 15 amino acids. V was clipped by 4 bases and J by 0 bases, with 11 bases between them. CDR3 in amino acids: CASSRDFLSTDTQYF. CDR3 nucleotides: TGCGCCAGCAGCCGGGACTTCCTGAGCACAGATACGCAGTATTTT.

The chain recombines TRBV6-2 or TRBV6-3 with TRBJ2-1; D may be TRBD2 (5 bases). Germline V gene sequence: CDR1 MNHEY, CDR2 SVGEGT. V lost 2 bases, J lost 2 bases, and 7 bases lay in between. The length of the CDR3 is 14 residues. As DNA, the CDR3 is TGTGCCAGCAGTTACGACGGGGCCTACAATGAGCAGTTCTTC. Translating gives CASSYDGAYNEQFF.

This clone was seen more than once but under ten times. This sequence joins TRBV5-6 and TRBJ1-2; D is ambiguous. The CDR3 runs to 12 residues. The V gene lost 0 bases and the J gene lost 11 bases, with 11 bases spanning the gap. Germline V gene lookup returns CDR1 SGHDT and CDR2 YYEEEE. As DNA, the CDR3 is TGTGCCAGCAGCTTGGAAGTAACCGGGTACACCTTC. Translation gives CASSLEVTGYTF.

In its sample, this clone was seen once. The chain is built from TRBV11-3 and TRBJ2-1; D is undetermined. Germline values: CDR1 SGHNT, CDR2 YENEEA. Trimming pared 5 bases from V and 10 bases from J, leaving 18 bases between. CDR3 size: 14 residues. The CDR3, as DNA: TGTGCCAGCAGCCAGATAGACGGGTGGAAAGAGCAGTTCTTC. It encodes CASSQIDGWKEQFF.

The CDR3 nucleotides are TGTGCCAGCAGCCCCGGCGGAAATAGGGGAGATACGCAGTATTTT. The encoded protein is CASSPGGNRGDTQYF. This chain links TRBV9 with TRBJ2-3; TRBD1 might be the D (5 bases). Trimming stripped 4 bases from V and 5 bases from J, with 17 bases between. The germline gives CDR1 SGDLS, CDR2 YYNGEE. The CDR3 runs 15 residues.